A single sample is the source of the 17 T cell receptor beta chains below, sequenced in a study of blood T cells in healthy people across ages. Next came a second PCR, run for about 6 to 12 cycles, which used a sample-barcoded 5' primer along with a J-beta primer mix. TCRdb passed the 5' RACE reads through MiXCR, listing each CDR3 protein once. The sample lists some 1.5 million distinct CDR3 sequences, 28% occurring once. The specimen was blood. The receptors come from a woman aged 25 to 39 in good health.

Concerning this clonotype: Given a much more abundant clone one base away, this may be a read error. This chain uses TRBV28 with TRBJ2-6; D is ambiguous. CDR1 and CDR2 from the germline V gene are MDHEN and SYDVKM. The CDR3 length is 15 residues. Trimming pared 7 bases from V and 0 bases from J, leaving 10 bases between. The CDR3 region has the DNA TGTGCCAGCACCCGAAGTCCCTCTGGGGCCAACGTCCTGACTTTC. Amino acids: CASTRSPSGANVLTF.

In this sample, this clonotype turned up a few times. The chain couples TRBV10-1 to TRBJ2-2; D remains ambiguous. The CDR3 runs 14 residues. Germline values: CDR1 WNHNN, CDR2 SYGVQD (reference sequence). Trimming shortened V by 5 bases and J by 1 base, and 8 bases separated the two germline ends. DNA for the CDR3: TGCGCCAGCAGTCCCAGTTGGAACACCGGGGAGCTGTTTTTT. Amino acid sequence: CASSPSWNTGELFF.

The chain joins TRBV5-1 to TRBJ2-3, with 7 bases fitting TRBD1. The CDR3 consists of 15 residues. Germline assignment: CDR1 SGHRS and CDR2 YFSETQ. With 2 bases clipped from V and 0 bases from J, the junction kept 3 bases outside the gene matches. CDR3 amino acids: CASSFKGASTDTQYF. The CDR3 DNA sequence: TGCGCCAGCAGCTTTAAGGGGGCTAGCACAGATACGCAGTATTTT.

V usage is TRBV18 and J usage is TRBJ2-1; no firm D call. The closer fit of TRBJ2-7 to the DNA end suggests the J call may be wrong. This CDR3 spans 13 amino acids. CDR1 and CDR2 (germline): KGHSH, LQKENI. CDR3 nucleotides: TGTGCCAGCTCACCTCCAGGCTCGGTCGAGCAGTACTTC. Protein: CASSPPGSVEQYF.

The rearrangement uses TRBV30 and TRBJ2-1, with D possibly being TRBD2 (5 bases). V lost 3 bases and J lost 0, with 15 bases in between. CDR1 is GTSNPN and CDR2 is SVGIG in the germline V gene (reference sequence). CDR3 size: 16 residues. The CDR3 sequence: CAWRRERISSYNEQFF. CDR3 sequence (DNA): TGTGCCTGGAGAAGGGAGAGGATTAGCTCCTACAATGAGCAGTTCTTC.

This clonotype was observed a few times. V and J are TRBV18 and TRBJ2-1, with 10 bases that match TRBD2. The CDR3 runs 15 residues. The J segment lost 5 bases and the V segment lost 6 bases, leaving 7 bases of the junction unmatched. CDR1 is KGHSH and CDR2 is LQKENI in the germline V gene. CDR3: CASSSGTSEDNEQFF. CDR3 bases: TGTGCCAGCTCGTCCGGGACTAGCGAAGACAATGAGCAGTTCTTC.

The chain couples TRBV9 to TRBJ1-2; possibly TRBD1 for D (6 bases). Trimming stripped 3 bases from V and 4 bases from J, with 13 bases between. The CDR3 covers 14 residues. Germline assignment: CDR1 SGDLS and CDR2 YYNGEE. CDR3 DNA: TGTGCCAGCAGCGCTGAGGGGGGTGGCTATGGCTACACCTTC. Amino acid sequence: CASSAEGGGYGYTF.

This clonotype has only a few counts. The chain couples TRBV20-1 to TRBJ2-7; possible D gene TRBD1, 6 bases. Trimming took off 5 bases at V and 5 bases at J, with 22 bases between the two ends. CDR3 size: 15 residues. Germline CDR1 reads DFQATT; CDR2 reads SNEGSKA (reference sequence). The CDR3 sequence is CSAFQFRDTLDEQYF. Here the CDR3 DNA reads TGCAGTGCTTTCCAATTCCGGGACACTTTGGACGAGCAGTACTTC.

This clonotype has just a few counts. This chain joins TRBV7-9 and TRBJ1-2; D gene ambiguous. The CDR3 totals 15 residues. CDR1 and CDR2 from the germline V gene are SEHNR and FQNEAQ (reference sequence). The V and J ends lost 0 bases and 8 bases respectively, with 16 bases between them. This chain's CDR3 is CASSLALSRLFGYTF. The CDR3 nucleotides are TGTGCCAGCAGCTTAGCGCTAAGCAGGCTCTTCGGCTACACCTTC.

CDR3 DNA sequence: TGCAGCGGGTTAGGACAGGGGGCAGGCAATGAGCAGTTCTTC. Translating it yields CSGLGQGAGNEQFF. This chain links TRBV29-1 with TRBJ2-1, with TRBD1 matching 11 bases. The ends lost 7 bases at V and 6 bases at J; junction bases unmatched: 8. Germline V gene sequence: CDR1 SQVTM, CDR2 ANQGSEA. The CDR3 length is 14 residues.

V and J are TRBV6-2 or TRBV6-3 and TRBJ2-7, with D possibly TRBD2 on 7 matching bases. CDR1 is MNHEY, CDR2 SVGEGT, per germline. The CDR3 contains 13 residues. The V end lost 7 bases, the J end lost 6 bases, and 16 bases lay between the germline ends. The CDR3 DNA reads as TGTGCCAGCACCCACAGGGAGGGAGGCGAGCAGTACTTC. Residues: CASTHREGGEQYF.

This clonotype was detected many times. The chain employs TRBV24-1 and TRBJ2-4; D is perhaps TRBD2 (5 bases). V lost 3 bases and J lost 3, with 14 bases in between. The CDR3 extends over 16 amino acids. Per germline, CDR1 KGHDR and CDR2 SFDVKD. CDR3 sequence reads: CATSDIPPGFKNIQYF. The CDR3 nucleotides read TGTGCCACCAGTGATATTCCACCGGGGTTCAAAAACATTCAGTACTTC.

This clonotype was counted only a few times. This may arise from a read error, as a much more abundant clone is one base away. The chain employs TRBV7-2 and TRBJ2-1; TRBD2 aligns across 8 bases. V gave up 7 bases and J gave up 7 bases; unmatched junction bases: 15. The germline V gene has CDR1 SGHTA and CDR2 FQGNSA. This CDR3 has 16 amino acids. The CDR3 here is CASNLVTGGLGNEQFF. The CDR3 region has the DNA TGTGCCAGCAACTTGGTCACGGGAGGGCTAGGAAATGAGCAGTTCTTC. Drawing the rest from reference TRBV7-2 and TRBJ2-1, the complete variable domain is GAGVSQSPSNKVTEKGKDVELRCDPISGHTALYWYRQSLGQGLEFLIYFQGNSAPDKSGLPSDRFSAERTGGSVSTLTIQRTQQEDSAVYLCASNLVTGGLGNEQFFGPGTRLTVL.

This clonotype came up a few times. J is TRBJ2-7 and V is TRBV7-9; the D gene is possibly TRBD1 (6 bases). Germline V gives CDR1 SEHNR, CDR2 FQNEAQ (reference sequence). The CDR3 covers 12 residues. The CDR3 DNA reads TGTGCAAGTAGGGGGACCCTTACCGAGCAGTACTTC. It encodes CASRGTLTEQYF.

The rearrangement joins TRBV20-1 to TRBJ2-5; 10 positions agree with TRBD2. This CDR3 is 18 amino acids long. CDR1 and CDR2 from the germline V gene are DFQATT and SNEGSKA (reference sequence). The junction had 11 bases not matched to a gene; V was cut back by 1 base and J by 0 bases. The CDR3 protein is CSARGSGGAVRYQETQYF. CDR3 DNA sequence: TGCAGTGCTAGAGGCAGCGGGGGGGCGGTGAGGTACCAAGAGACCCAGTACTTC.

This clonotype came up many times. The chain employs TRBV29-1 and TRBJ2-5; D could derive from TRBD1 or TRBD2 (6 bases each). The CDR3 contains 14 residues. CDR1 SQVTM and CDR2 ANQGSEA come from the germline V gene. Trimming pared 7 bases from V and 0 bases from J, leaving 15 bases between. The CDR3 protein is CSAAGGEYQETQYF. CDR3 nucleotide sequence: TGCAGCGCGGCCGGGGGCGAATACCAAGAGACCCAGTACTTC.

The table lists this clonotype with a few counts. This rearrangement joins TRBV5-1 to TRBJ2-7, with TRBD2 matching 15 bases. CDR3 size: 17 residues. After removal of 3 bases from V and 4 bases from J, the junction contained 8 bases not matched to a gene. Germline V gives CDR1 SGHRS, CDR2 YFSETQ. The CDR3 region has the DNA TGCGCCAGCAGCTCCGGACTAGCGGGAGGGCCGGGGTACGAGCAGTACTTC. Encoded protein: CASSSGLAGGPGYEQYF.